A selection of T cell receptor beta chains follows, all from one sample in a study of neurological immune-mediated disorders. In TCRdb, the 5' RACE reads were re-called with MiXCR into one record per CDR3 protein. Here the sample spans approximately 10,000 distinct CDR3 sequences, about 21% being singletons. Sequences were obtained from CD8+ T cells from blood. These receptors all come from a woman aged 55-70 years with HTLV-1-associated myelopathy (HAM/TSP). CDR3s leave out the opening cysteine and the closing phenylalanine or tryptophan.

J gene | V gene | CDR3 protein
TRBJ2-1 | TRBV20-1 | SARDGDRGYEQF
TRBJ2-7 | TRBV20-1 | SAIPGQYNPSYEQY
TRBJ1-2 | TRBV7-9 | ASSTPQGNYGYT
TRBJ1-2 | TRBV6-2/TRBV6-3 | ASSSRDRGFYGYT
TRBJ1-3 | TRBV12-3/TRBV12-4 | ASSSTGGERA
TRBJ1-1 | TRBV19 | ASRWGEASVNTEAF
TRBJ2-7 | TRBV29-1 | SVSGRGLGYEQY
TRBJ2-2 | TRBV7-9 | ASSLGLHTGELF
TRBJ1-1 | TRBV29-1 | SVGQGSMNTEAF
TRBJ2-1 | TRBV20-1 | SARDLGGAANEQF
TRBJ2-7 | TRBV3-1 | ASSQRTAYEQY
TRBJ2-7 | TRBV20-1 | SAREAPSYEQY
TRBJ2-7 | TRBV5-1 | ASSLAGPGEQY
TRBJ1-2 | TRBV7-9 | ASSFGRSNYGYT
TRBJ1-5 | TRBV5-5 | ASSLGGHGNQPQH
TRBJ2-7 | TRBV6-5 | ASSKTSGGVDEQY
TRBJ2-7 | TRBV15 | ATSSQKQGYEQY
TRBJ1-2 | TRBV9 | ASSSEGGYT
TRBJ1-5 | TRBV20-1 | SAREGGRNQPQH
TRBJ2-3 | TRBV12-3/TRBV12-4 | ASSPPLGVVDTQY
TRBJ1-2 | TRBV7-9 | ASSSAGNDYGYT
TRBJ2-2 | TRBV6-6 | ASSHSGGGTGELF
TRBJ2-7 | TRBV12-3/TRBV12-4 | ASSLGLYYEQY
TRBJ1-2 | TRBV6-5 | ASSYGSRDYGYT
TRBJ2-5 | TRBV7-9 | ASSSPYPETQY
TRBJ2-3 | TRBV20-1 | SAQTGGSADTQY
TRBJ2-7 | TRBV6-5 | ASLGGPYEQY
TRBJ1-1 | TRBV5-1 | ASSLVGGEAF
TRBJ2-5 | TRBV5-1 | ASSFGSPETQY
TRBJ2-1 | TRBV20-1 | SAFPGGAANEQF
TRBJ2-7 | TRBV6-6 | ASSYSISGTGYEQY
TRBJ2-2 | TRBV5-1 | ASSHRGQAGELF
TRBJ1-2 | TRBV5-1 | ASSLRTGGAYGYT
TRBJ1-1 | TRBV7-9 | ASSFYICSAGRYTEAF
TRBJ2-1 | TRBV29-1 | SVALAGGLYNEQF
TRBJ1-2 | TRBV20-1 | SARDLVGPNYGYT
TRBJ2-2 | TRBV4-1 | ASSLGQGDTGELF
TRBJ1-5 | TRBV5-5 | ASSFDRVPNQPQH
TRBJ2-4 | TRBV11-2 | ASRGLARLIGAKNIQY
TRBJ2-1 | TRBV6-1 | ASSGETGFPEQF
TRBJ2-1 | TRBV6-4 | ASSASGESYGEQF
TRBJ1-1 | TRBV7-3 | ASSFLGTEAF